The 19 T cell receptor beta chains below were found in one sample sequenced in a study of blood T cell repertoires in COVID-19. Profiling relied on immunoSEQ multiplex PCR, and the TCRdb table lists in-frame clones only, not all of them. The sample contains around 240,000 clones, approximately 82% of which appear only once. The source material was peripheral blood. All receptors come from a woman older than 75 with acute or convalescent COVID-19.

CDR3 residues: CASSLAIAAVGQFF. Here the CDR3 DNA reads TGTGCCAGCAGCTTAGCCATTGCGGCTGTAGGGCAGTTCTTC. The chain has TRBV7-8 and TRBJ2-1; D gene unclear. The V end was cut by 0 bases, the J end by 12 bases, with 15 bases between. Per the germline V gene, CDR1 is SGHVS and CDR2 is FQNEAQ. This CDR3 comprises 14 residues.

The chain uses TRBV4-3 and TRBJ1-1; D unclear. CDR1 and CDR2 from the germline V gene are LGHNA and YSLEER. This CDR3 contains 15 residues. The V end was cut by 1 base, the J end by 1 base, with 10 bases between. CDR3 bases: TGCGCCAGCAGCCAAGTACCGTCGGGGAACACTGAAGCTTTCTTT. Encoded protein: CASSQVPSGNTEAFF.

This chain joins TRBV6-1 and TRBJ2-1; TRBD2 matches at 9 bases. With 2 bases clipped from V and 6 bases from J, the junction kept 5 bases outside the gene matches. CDR3 length: 15 residues. Germline V gene sequence: CDR1 MNHNS, CDR2 SASEGT. CDR3 region: CASSETSGPLNEQFF. The CDR3 DNA is TGTGCCAGCAGTGAAACTAGCGGGCCCCTCAATGAGCAGTTCTTC.

The genes are TRBV6-2 or TRBV6-3 and TRBJ2-3; 7 positions match TRBD1. The germline CDR1 and CDR2 sequences are MNHEY and SVGEGT. The CDR3 extends over 15 amino acids. Germline trimming cut 5 bases from V and 1 base from J; bases unmatched to any gene: 6. CDR3 residues: CASSQPGTGTDTQYF. The CDR3 nucleotides read TGTGCCAGCAGTCAGCCCGGGACAGGCACAGATACGCAGTATTTT.

This chain uses TRBV19 with TRBJ2-3, with a weak D call TRBD2 (5 bases). Between the trimmed V and J ends, which lost 8 bases and 2 bases, there was a span of 11 bases. CDR3 length equals 13 residues. Germline V gene lookup returns CDR1 LNHDA and CDR2 SQIVND (reference sequence). The CDR3 DNA reads TGTGCCAGTCGGCCGGGATCCACAGATACGCAGTATTTT. Translating gives CASRPGSTDTQYF. The variable domain in full, completed from reference TRBV19 and TRBJ2-3, reads DGGITQSPKYLFRKEGQNVTLSCEQNLNHDAMYWYRQDPGQGLRLIYYSQIVNDFQKGDIAEGYSVSREKKESFPLTVTSAQKNPTAFYLCASRPGSTDTQYFGPGTRLTVL.

This chain links TRBV9 with TRBJ1-1; D not certain. Germline-derived CDR1 and CDR2 are SGDLS and YYNGEE. V was pared by 3 bases and J by 1 base, with 10 bases between. The CDR3 sequence is 14 residues long. The chain's CDR3 is CASSASDWNTEAFF. Here the CDR3 DNA reads TGTGCCAGCAGCGCCTCCGACTGGAACACTGAAGCTTTCTTT.

V and J are TRBV7-2 and TRBJ1-1; D is unresolved. Germline V gives CDR1 SGHTA, CDR2 FQGNSA. The CDR3 totals 13 residues. V was clipped by 2 bases and J by 8 bases, with 12 bases between them. CDR3 region: CASSLYGQREAFF. For the CDR3, the DNA is TGTGCCAGCAGCTTATACGGCCAGCGAGAAGCTTTCTTT.

The V gene is TRBV7-9, the J gene TRBJ2-1, with 10 bases identical to TRBD2. This CDR3 contains 15 residues. Germline loops: CDR1 SEHNR, CDR2 FQNEAQ (reference sequence). V was clipped by 5 bases and J by 6 bases; unmatched bases: 7. This chain's CDR3 is CASSLTSGALNEQFF. The CDR3 DNA reads TGTGCCAGCAGCCTAACTAGCGGGGCCCTCAATGAGCAGTTCTTC.

This chain joins TRBV5-4 and TRBJ2-2; D is ambiguous. The V end lost 0 bases, the J end lost 0 bases, and 12 bases lay between the germline ends. The V gene's germline CDR1 is SGHNT and CDR2 YYREEE (reference sequence). The CDR3 contains 17 residues. The CDR3 loop is CASSLGSRGANTGELFF. The CDR3 DNA is TGTGCCAGCAGCTTGGGATCCCGCGGCGCGAACACCGGGGAGCTGTTTTTT. Full variable domain (remainder filled in from reference TRBV5-4 and TRBJ2-2): ETGVTQSPTHLIKTRGQQVTLRCSSQSGHNTVSWYQQALGQGPQFIFQYYREEENGRGNFPPRFSGLQFPNYSSELNVNALELDDSALYLCASSLGSRGANTGELFFGEGSRLTVL.

This clone was seen a single time. V usage is TRBV18 and J usage is TRBJ2-2; D not resolved. The V gene lost 3 bases and the J gene lost 4 bases, with 12 bases spanning the gap. The CDR3 covers 15 residues. Germline V gives CDR1 KGHSH, CDR2 LQKENI. This chain's CDR3 is CASSPYLTGTGELFF. The CDR3 bases are TGTGCCAGCTCACCCTATCTGACGGGCACCGGGGAGCTGTTTTTT.

The V gene is TRBV30, the J gene TRBJ1-5; D gene uncertain. The CDR3 length is 11 residues. From germline, CDR1 is GTSNPN and CDR2 SVGIG (reference sequence). Deletions cut 0 bases from V and 6 bases from J, with 3 bases between. CDR3 sequence (DNA): TGTGCCTGGAGTGTGAGTCAGCCCCAGCATTTT. Encoded protein: CAWSVSQPQHF.

V and J are TRBV18 and TRBJ2-1; 7 nucleotides match TRBD1. Germline V gene lookup returns CDR1 KGHSH and CDR2 LQKENI. V lost 4 bases, J lost 0 bases, and 3 bases stayed unmatched. The length of the CDR3 is 15 residues. CDR3: CASSRTGFSYNEQFF. CDR3 coding DNA: TGTGCCAGCTCACGGACAGGATTCTCCTACAATGAGCAGTTCTTC.

This chain joins TRBV6-2 or TRBV6-3 and TRBJ2-7, with D possibly being TRBD1 (6 bases). CDR1 is MNHEY and CDR2 is SVGEGT in the germline V gene. V dropped 5 bases and J dropped 7 bases, with 18 bases sitting between them. The CDR3 loop spans 14 amino acids. The CDR3 DNA reads TGTGCCAGCAGTACGACCCCAGGGGTGGGTGAGCAGTACTTC. It translates to CASSTTPGVGEQYF.

CDR3 amino acids: CASSPGSSSYNEQFF. The DNA for the CDR3 is TGTGCCAGCAGCCCCGGGTCATCTTCCTACAATGAGCAGTTCTTC. The chain links TRBV5-4 to TRBJ2-1; D uncertain. The CDR3 spans 15 residues. Trimming shortened V by 4 bases and J by 1 base, and 12 bases separated the two germline ends. CDR1 is SGHNT and CDR2 is YYREEE in the germline V gene (reference sequence).

V gene TRBV19 combines with J gene TRBJ1-3; the D is unclear. Trimming left V 6 bases short and J 0 bases short, with 9 bases between. Per the germline V gene, CDR1 is LNHDA and CDR2 is SQIVND (reference sequence). The CDR3 has 14 residues. DNA for the CDR3: TGTGCCAGTAGCCCTAACCGCTCTGGAAACACCATATATTTT. Its protein product is CASSPNRSGNTIYF. The entire variable domain, with the rest obtained from reference TRBV19 and TRBJ1-3, is as follows: DGGITQSPKYLFRKEGQNVTLSCEQNLNHDAMYWYRQDPGQGLRLIYYSQIVNDFQKGDIAEGYSVSREKKESFPLTVTSAQKNPTAFYLCASSPNRSGNTIYFGEGSWLTVV.

The rearrangement uses TRBV7-3 and TRBJ2-1; 8 nucleotides agree with TRBD1. The germline gives CDR1 SGHTA, CDR2 FQGTGA. The CDR3 contains 14 residues. The V gene end was trimmed by 4 bases and the J gene end by 7 bases; junction bases not matched to a gene: 6. CDR3 region: CASSWTGRENEQFF. CDR3 bases: TGTGCCAGCAGCTGGACAGGGCGAGAGAATGAGCAGTTCTTC.

This CDR3 reads CASRPDGRTTTDTQYF. CDR3 DNA: TGTGCCAGCAGGCCGGACGGGAGAACAACCACAGATACGCAGTATTTT. The V and J genes are TRBV27 and TRBJ2-3; D is perhaps TRBD2 (6 bases). The CDR3 spans 16 residues. V lost 6 bases to trimming and J lost 2 bases, with 18 bases between them. Germline V gives CDR1 MNHEY, CDR2 SMNVEV (reference sequence).

As to this clone: The germline gene is not matched at one end of the junction; a read error may be the cause. This chain uses TRBV7-6 with TRBJ1-2; the match to TRBD1 covers 11 bases. The germline CDR1 and CDR2 sequences are SGHVS and FNYEAQ. This CDR3 has 13 residues. The chain's CDR3 is CASSWDRGTPWAF. The CDR3 region has the DNA TGTGCCAGCAGCTGGGACAGGGGGACGCCCTGGGCCTTC.

The V gene is TRBV6-5, the J gene TRBJ1-2; D possibly corresponds to TRBD1 (5 bases). The V end lost 7 bases, the J end lost 3 bases, and 9 bases lay between the germline ends. In germline, CDR1 is MNHEY, CDR2 SVGAGI. CDR3 length: 12 amino acids. The CDR3 region has the DNA TGTGCCAGCACCCAGGGATACTATGGCTACACCTTC. This codes for CASTQGYYGYTF.